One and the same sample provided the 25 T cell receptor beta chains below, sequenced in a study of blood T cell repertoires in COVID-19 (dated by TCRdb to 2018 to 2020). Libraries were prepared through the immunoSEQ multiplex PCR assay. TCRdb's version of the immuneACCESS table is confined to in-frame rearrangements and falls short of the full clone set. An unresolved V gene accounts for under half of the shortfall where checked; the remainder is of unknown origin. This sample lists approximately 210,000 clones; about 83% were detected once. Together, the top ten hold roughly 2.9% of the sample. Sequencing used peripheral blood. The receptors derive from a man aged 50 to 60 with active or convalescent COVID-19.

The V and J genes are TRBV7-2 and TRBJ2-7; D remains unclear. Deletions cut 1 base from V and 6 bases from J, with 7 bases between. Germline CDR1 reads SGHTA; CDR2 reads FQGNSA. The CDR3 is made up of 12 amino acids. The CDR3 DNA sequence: TGTGCCAGCAGCTTAGAACGGTCCGAGCAGTACTTC. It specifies CASSLERSEQYF.

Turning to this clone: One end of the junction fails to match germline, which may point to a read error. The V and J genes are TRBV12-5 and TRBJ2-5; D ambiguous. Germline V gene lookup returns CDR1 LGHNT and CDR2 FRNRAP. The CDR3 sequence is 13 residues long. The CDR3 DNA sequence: TGTGCTAGCTCCCCCCTAGATCAAGGGACCCAGTACTTC. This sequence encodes CASSPLDQGTQYF.

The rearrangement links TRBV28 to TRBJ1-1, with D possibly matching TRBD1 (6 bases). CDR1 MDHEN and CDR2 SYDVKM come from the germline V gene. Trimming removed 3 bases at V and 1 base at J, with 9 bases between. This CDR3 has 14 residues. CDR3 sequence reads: CASSLETGNTEAFF. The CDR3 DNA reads TGTGCCAGCAGTTTGGAGACAGGGAACACTGAAGCTTTCTTT.

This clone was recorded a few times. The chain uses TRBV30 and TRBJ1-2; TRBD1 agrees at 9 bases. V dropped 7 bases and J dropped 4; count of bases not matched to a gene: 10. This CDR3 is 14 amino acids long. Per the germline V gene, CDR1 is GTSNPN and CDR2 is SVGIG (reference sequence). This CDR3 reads CASYRGRSSYGYTF. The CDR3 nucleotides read TGTGCCTCTTACAGGGGGCGGTCGTCCTATGGCTACACCTTC. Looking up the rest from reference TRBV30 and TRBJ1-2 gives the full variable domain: SQTIHQWPATLVQPVGSPLSLECTVEGTSNPNLYWYRQAAGRGLQLLFYSVGIGQISSEVPQNLSASRPQDRQFILSSKKLLLSDSGFYLCASYRGRSSYGYTFGSGTRLTVV.

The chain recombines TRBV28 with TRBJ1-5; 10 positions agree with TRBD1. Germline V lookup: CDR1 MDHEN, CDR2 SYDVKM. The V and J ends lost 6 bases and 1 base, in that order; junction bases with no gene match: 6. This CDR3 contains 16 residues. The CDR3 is CASRRRGQGSNQPQHF. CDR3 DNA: TGTGCCAGCAGACGTAGGGGACAGGGGAGCAATCAGCCCCAGCATTTT.

This CDR3 is CSVRQGPGEQYF. The CDR3 DNA reads as TGCAGCGTCAGACAGGGTCCCGGCGAGCAGTACTTC. V and J are TRBV29-1 and TRBJ2-7, with TRBD1 matching over 7 bases. The germline V gene encodes CDR1 SQVTM and CDR2 ANQGSEA. This CDR3 region has 12 residues. V lost 6 bases and J lost 6; bases outside the gene matches: 8.

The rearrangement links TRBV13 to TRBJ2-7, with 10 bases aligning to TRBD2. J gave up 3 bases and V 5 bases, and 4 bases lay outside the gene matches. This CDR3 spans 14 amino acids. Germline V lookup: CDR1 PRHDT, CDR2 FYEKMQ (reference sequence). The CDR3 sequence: CASSELAGNYEQYF. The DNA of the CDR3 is TGTGCCAGCAGCGAACTAGCGGGGAACTACGAGCAGTACTTC.

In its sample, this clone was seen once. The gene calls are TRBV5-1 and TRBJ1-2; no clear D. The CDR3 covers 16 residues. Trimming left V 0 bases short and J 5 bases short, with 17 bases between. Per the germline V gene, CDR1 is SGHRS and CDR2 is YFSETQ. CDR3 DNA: TGCGCCAGCAGCTTGGGGGCCGGTTCGGCCTCATATGGCTACACCTTC. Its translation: CASSLGAGSASYGYTF. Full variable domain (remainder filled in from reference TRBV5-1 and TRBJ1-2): KAGVTQTPRYLIKTRGQQVTLSCSPISGHRSVSWYQQTPGQGLQFLFEYFSETQRNKGNFPGRFSGRQFSNSRSEMNVSTLELGDSALYLCASSLGAGSASYGYTFGSGTRLTVV.

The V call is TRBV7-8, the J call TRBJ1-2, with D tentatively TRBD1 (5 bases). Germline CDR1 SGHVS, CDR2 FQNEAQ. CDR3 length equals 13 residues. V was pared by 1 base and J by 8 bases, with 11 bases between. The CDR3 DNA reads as TGTGCCAGCAGCTTAGGCGGGGGGTTGGGCTACACCTTC. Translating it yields CASSLGGGLGYTF.

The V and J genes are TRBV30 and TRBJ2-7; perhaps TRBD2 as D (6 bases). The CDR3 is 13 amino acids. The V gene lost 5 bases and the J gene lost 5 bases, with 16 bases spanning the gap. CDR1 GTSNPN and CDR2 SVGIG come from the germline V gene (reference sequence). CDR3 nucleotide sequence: TGTGCCTGGGGAGGGCCCGGCGGGCACGAGCAGTACTTC. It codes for CAWGGPGGHEQYF. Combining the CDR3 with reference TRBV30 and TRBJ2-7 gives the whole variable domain SQTIHQWPATLVQPVGSPLSLECTVEGTSNPNLYWYRQAAGRGLQLLFYSVGIGQISSEVPQNLSASRPQDRQFILSSKKLLLSDSGFYLCAWGGPGGHEQYFGPGTRLTVT.

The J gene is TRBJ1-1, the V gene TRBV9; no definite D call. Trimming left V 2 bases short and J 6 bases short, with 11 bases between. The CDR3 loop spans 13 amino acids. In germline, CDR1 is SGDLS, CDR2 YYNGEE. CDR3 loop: CASSVGVDAEAFF. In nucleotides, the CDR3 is TGTGCCAGCAGCGTCGGGGTAGACGCTGAAGCTTTCTTT.

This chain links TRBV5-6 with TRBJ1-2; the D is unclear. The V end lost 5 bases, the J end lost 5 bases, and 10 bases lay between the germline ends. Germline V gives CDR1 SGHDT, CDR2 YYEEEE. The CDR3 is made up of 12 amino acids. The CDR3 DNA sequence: TGTGCCAGCAGTGAGGGTAGTTATGGCTACACCTTC. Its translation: CASSEGSYGYTF.

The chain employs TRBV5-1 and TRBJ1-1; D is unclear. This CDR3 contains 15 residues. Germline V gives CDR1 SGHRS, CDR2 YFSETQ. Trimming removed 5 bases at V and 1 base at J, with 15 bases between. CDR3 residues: CASSSGGFPNTEAFF. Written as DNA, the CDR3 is TGCGCCAGCAGTTCGGGAGGATTCCCGAACACTGAAGCTTTCTTT.

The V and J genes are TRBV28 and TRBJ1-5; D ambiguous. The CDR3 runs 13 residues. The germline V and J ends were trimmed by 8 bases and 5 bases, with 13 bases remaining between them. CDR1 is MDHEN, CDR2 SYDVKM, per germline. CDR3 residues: CASSPEAYQPQHF. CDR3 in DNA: TGTGCCAGCTCACCCGAGGCTTATCAGCCCCAGCATTTT.

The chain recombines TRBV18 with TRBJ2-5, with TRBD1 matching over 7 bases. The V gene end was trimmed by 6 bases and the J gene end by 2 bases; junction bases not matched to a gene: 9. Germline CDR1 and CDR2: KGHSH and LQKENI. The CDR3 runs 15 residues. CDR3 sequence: CASSRRPGGQETQYF. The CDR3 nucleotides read TGTGCCAGCTCGCGCCGACCAGGGGGACAAGAGACCCAGTACTTC.

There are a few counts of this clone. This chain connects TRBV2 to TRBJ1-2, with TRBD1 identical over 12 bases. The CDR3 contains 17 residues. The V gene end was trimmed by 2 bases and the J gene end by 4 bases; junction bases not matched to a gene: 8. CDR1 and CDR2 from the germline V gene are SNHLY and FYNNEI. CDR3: CASSELSGTGGGYGYTF. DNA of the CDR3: TGTGCCAGCAGTGAACTCTCAGGGACAGGGGGCGGCTATGGCTACACCTTC.

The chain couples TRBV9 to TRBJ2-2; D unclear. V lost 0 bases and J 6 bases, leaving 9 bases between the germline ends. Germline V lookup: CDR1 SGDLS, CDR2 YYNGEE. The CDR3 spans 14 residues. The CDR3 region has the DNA TGTGCCAGCAGCGTAGGCGTTACCCCCGGGGAGCTGTTTTTT. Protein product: CASSVGVTPGELFF. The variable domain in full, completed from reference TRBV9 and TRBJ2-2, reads DSGVTQTPKHLITATGQRVTLRCSPRSGDLSVYWYQQSLDQGLQFLIQYYNGEERAKGNILERFSAQQFPDLHSELNLSSLELGDSALYFCASSVGVTPGELFFGEGSRLTVL.

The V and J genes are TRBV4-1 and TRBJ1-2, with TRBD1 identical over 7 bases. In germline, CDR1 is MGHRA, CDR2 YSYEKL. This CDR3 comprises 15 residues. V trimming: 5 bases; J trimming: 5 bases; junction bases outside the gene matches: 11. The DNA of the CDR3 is TGCGCCAGCAGCAACAACAGGGGTCGCCTTTATGGCTACACCTTC. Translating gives CASSNNRGRLYGYTF.

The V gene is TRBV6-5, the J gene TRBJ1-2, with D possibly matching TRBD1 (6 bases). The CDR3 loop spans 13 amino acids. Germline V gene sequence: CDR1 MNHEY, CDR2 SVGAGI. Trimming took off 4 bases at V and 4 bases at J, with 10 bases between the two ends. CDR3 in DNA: TGTGCCAGCAGTTCGGTAGGGGGCTATGGCTACACCTTC. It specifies CASSSVGGYGYTF.

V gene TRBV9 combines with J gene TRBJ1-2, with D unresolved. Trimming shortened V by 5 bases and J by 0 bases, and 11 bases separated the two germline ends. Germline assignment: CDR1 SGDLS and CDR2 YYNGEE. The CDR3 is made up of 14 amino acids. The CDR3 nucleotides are TGTGCCAGCAGTCCGACATCCACTAACTATGGCTACACCTTC. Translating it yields CASSPTSTNYGYTF.

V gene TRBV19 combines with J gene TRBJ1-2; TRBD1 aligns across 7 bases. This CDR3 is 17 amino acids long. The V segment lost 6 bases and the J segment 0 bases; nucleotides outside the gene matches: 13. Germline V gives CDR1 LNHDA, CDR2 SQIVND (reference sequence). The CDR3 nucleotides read TGTGCCAGTAGGGAGTTACCACAGGGGTTAGCTAACTATGGCTACACCTTC. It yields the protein CASRELPQGLANYGYTF.

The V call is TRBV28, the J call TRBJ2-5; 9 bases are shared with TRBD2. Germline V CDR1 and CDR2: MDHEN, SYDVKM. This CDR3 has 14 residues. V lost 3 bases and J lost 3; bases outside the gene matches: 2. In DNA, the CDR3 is TGTGCCAGCAGTTTTGGCGGGGGGGAAGAGACCCAGTACTTC. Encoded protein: CASSFGGGEETQYF.

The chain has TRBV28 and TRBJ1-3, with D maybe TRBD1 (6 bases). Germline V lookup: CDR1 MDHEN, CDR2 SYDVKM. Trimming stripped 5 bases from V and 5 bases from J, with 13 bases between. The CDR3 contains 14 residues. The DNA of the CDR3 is TGTGCCAGCAGTGTCCAGGGGAATAGAAACACCATATATTTT. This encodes CASSVQGNRNTIYF. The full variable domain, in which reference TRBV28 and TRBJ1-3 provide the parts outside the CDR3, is DVKVTQSSRYLVKRTGEKVFLECVQDMDHENMFWYRQDPGLGLRLIYFSYDVKMKEKGDIPEGYSVSREKKERFSLILESASTNQTSMYLCASSVQGNRNTIYFGEGSWLTVV.

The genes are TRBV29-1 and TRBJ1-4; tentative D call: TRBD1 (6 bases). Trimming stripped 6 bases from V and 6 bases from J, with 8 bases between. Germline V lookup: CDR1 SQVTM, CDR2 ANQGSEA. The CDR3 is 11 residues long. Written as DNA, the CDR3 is TGCAGCGTACACAGGGATGAAAAACTGTTTTTT. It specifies CSVHRDEKLFF. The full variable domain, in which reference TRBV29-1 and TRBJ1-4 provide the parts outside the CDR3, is SAVISQKPSRDICQRGTSLTIQCQVDSQVTMMFWYRQQPGQSLTLIATANQGSEATYESGFVIDKFPISRPNLTFSTLTVSNMSPEDSSIYLCSVHRDEKLFFGSGTQLSVL.

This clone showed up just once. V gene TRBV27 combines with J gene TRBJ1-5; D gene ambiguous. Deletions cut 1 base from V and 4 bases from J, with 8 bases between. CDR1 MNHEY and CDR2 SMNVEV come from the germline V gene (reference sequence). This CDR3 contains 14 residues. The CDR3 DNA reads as TGTGCCAGCAGTTTATGGGGAGGGAATCAGCCCCAGCATTTT. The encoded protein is CASSLWGGNQPQHF.